This entry concerns a single TCR beta chain. This specimen belongs to a study of blood T cell repertoires in COVID-19. The table came from immunoSEQ multiplex PCR; TCRdb's copy has only in-frame clones and leaves some out. The data show hundreds of thousands of clones, around 89% seen once. The length of the CDR3 is 17 residues. CDR1 and CDR2 from the germline V gene are GTSNPN and SVGIG (reference sequence). The V end lost 5 bases, the J end lost 0 bases, and 20 bases lay between the germline ends. The sequencing input was peripheral blood. The source of this sequence is a woman aged 18-30 years with acute or convalescent COVID-19. The chain joins TRBV30 to TRBJ2-1, with D possibly matching TRBD1 (5 bases). The CDR3 is CAWGAAWAASSYNEQFF. In DNA, the CDR3 is TGTGCCTGGGGGGCAGCGTGGGCAGCTAGCTCCTACAATGAGCAGTTCTTC.